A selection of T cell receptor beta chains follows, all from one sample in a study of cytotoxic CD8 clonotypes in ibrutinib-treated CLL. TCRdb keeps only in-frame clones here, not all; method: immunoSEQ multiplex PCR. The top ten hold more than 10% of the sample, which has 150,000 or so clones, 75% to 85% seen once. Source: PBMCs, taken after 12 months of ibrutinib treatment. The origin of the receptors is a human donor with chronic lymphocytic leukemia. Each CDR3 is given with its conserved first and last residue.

cdr3_aa: CSVEFSGTERDTIYF
v_call: TRBV29-1

cdr3_aa: CASSLGNSYEQYF
v_call: TRBV7-8

cdr3_aa: CSAFIVYEQYF
v_call: TRBV20-1

cdr3_aa: CAWSVTGGLNEQFF
v_call: TRBV30

cdr3_aa: CASSVKVTYEQYF
v_call: TRBV27

cdr3_aa: CASSEPWDYKQETQYF
v_call: TRBV2

cdr3_aa: CASSAPASGFSNEQFF
v_call: TRBV9

cdr3_aa: CASSRGLAGTDTQYF
v_call: TRBV7-7

cdr3_aa: CASSDRGTVYEQYF
v_call: TRBV6-1

cdr3_aa: CASSYVGQGKGTEAFF
v_call: TRBV6-5

cdr3_aa: CASSQETGTTYEQYF
v_call: TRBV4-2

cdr3_aa: CASSTDSFVGNQPQHF
v_call: TRBV19

cdr3_aa: CASSSPQNAGNEQFF
v_call: TRBV7-3

cdr3_aa: CSVDGFNEQFF
v_call: TRBV29-1

cdr3_aa: CASRRLGQGSYF
v_call: TRBV2

cdr3_aa: CAWSVRGGRGYNEQFF
v_call: TRBV30

cdr3_aa: CASSQFVGKTEEQYF
v_call: TRBV19

cdr3_aa: CASSQEDATKQYF
v_call: TRBV4-3

cdr3_aa: CASLLAGGRGETQYF
v_call: TRBV6-5

cdr3_aa: CASTSENEKLFF
v_call: TRBV5-5

cdr3_aa: CASSSNSYNEQFF
v_call: TRBV6-4

cdr3_aa: CASSVGQGEAFF
v_call: TRBV9

cdr3_aa: CASSQTDQETQYF
v_call: TRBV28

cdr3_aa: CASRYEPSLEHTEAFF
v_call: TRBV5-1

cdr3_aa: CASSLLAGSRETQYF
v_call: TRBV5-8

cdr3_aa: CASSLRGNTGELFF
v_call: TRBV7-3

cdr3_aa: CASSLTGGDMETQYF
v_call: TRBV7-3

cdr3_aa: CASSPVGLAGGFYEQYF
v_call: TRBV4-3

cdr3_aa: CASSASGLAGHYEQFF
v_call: TRBV9

cdr3_aa: CASSAGTGYEQYF
v_call: TRBV9

cdr3_aa: CASSFWLQETQYF
v_call: TRBV28

cdr3_aa: CASGGAAVYEQYF
v_call: TRBV5-1

cdr3_aa: CASSLSGSQETQYF
v_call: TRBV5-1

cdr3_aa: CASRRLASDTQYF
v_call: TRBV10-2

cdr3_aa: CASRGIGGWTEAFF
v_call: TRBV28

cdr3_aa: CATSLGNEQFF
v_call: TRBV27

cdr3_aa: CAWSKMDRVNYEQYF
v_call: TRBV30

cdr3_aa: CASSEIGTGAGELFF
v_call: TRBV11-1

cdr3_aa: CASSQDLRPSYNEQFF
v_call: TRBV4-2

cdr3_aa: CASSWGGLAPYEQYF
v_call: TRBV14

cdr3_aa: CASRRHLNTEAFF
v_call: TRBV6-5

cdr3_aa: CASGSGQGYEQYF
v_call: TRBV28